The present T cell receptor (beta chain) was sequenced within a study of T cells in Graves' hyperthyroidism and ophthalmopathy. This clonotype was counted many times. CDR1 is SGHRS, CDR2 YFSETQ, per germline. The CDR3 runs 16 residues. V trimming: 4 bases; J trimming: 4 bases; junction bases outside the gene matches: 7. Diagnoses were established using clinical symptoms, serum thyroxine and TRAb, thyroid ultrasound and orbital computed tomography. The source material, RNA transcripts, was used to amplify TCR beta CDR3 regions. HTBI primers were used for first-round RT-PCR of the TCR CDR3. TCRdb independently ran MiXCR on the multiplex PCR reads; one entry per CDR3 protein. The repertoire has about 400,000 distinct CDR3 sequences, around a sixth of them found once; the top ten carry 7.5% to 9%.

J is TRBJ2-2 and V is TRBV5-1, with TRBD2 matching over 10 bases. The sample was blood. The sequence was collected from a woman between 18 and 30 years old with Graves' hyperthyroidism. The CDR3 sequence is CASSLSGLAITGELFF. The CDR3, as DNA: TGCGCCAGCAGCCTGTCGGGACTAGCGATCACCGGGGAGCTGTTTTTT.